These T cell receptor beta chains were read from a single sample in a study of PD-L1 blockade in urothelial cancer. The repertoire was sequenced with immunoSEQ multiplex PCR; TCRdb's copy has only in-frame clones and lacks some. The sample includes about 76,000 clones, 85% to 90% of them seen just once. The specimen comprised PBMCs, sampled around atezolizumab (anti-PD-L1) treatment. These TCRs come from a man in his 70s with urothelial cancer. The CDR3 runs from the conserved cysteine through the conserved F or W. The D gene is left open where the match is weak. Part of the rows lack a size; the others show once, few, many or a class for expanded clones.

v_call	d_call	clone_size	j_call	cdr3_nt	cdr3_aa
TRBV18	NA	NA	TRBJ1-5	TGTGCCAGCTCACCAGAGGGGGTTTATCAGCCCCAGCATTTT	CASSPEGVYQPQHF
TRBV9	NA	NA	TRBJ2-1	TGTGCCAGCAGCGTATCCGGCGGACTAACGAAGGGTGAGCAGTTCTTC	CASSVSGGLTKGEQFF
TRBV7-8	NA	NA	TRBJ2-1	TGTGCCAGCAGCTGGTACGGGACTGGGCTCAATGAGCAGTTCTTC	CASSWYGTGLNEQFF
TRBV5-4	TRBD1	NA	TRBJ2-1	TGTGCCAGCAGCTTGGCCGGCAGGGGGCTTAGTGATGAGCAGTTCTTC	CASSLAGRGLSDEQFF
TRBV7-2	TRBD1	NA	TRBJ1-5	TGTGCCAGCAGCTTAGGTGGACAGGGGAACCAGCCCCAGCATTTT	CASSLGGQGNQPQHF
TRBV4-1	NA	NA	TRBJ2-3	TGCGCCAGCAGCCAGAAAATGCCCCCAGCAGATACGCAGTATTTT	CASSQKMPPADTQYF
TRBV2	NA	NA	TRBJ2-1	TGTGCCAGCTGTCCTAGCGAGTACAATGAGCAGTTCTTC	CASCPSEYNEQFF
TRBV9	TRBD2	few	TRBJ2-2	TGTGCCAGCAGCGTCGGTGTTGGACTAGCGGGGGTCGGGGAGCTGTTTTTT	CASSVGVGLAGVGELFF
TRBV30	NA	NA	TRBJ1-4	TGTGCCTGGAGTGTTGCAGGACTTAATGAAAAACTGTTTTTT	CAWSVAGLNEKLFF
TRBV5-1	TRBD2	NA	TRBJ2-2	TGCGCCAGCAGCTTGGCGGCTCGGGGGGAATCGAGAACCGGGGAGCTGTTTTTT	CASSLAARGESRTGELFF
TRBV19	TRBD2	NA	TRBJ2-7	TGTGCCAGTAGTTCGTATTATAGCGGGAGTGAGTCCTACGAGCAGTACTTC	CASSSYYSGSESYEQYF
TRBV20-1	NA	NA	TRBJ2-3	TGCAGTGCTACCCTCGAGGATACGCAGTATTTT	CSATLEDTQYF
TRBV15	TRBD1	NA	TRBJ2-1	TGTGCCACGAAAGCAGGGGGCTCCTACAATGAGCAGTTCTTC	CATKAGGSYNEQFF
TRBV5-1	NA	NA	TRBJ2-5	TGCGCCAGCAGCTTGAGTGTGGGCGGGGAGACCCAGTACTTC	CASSLSVGGETQYF
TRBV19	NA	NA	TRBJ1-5	TGTGCCAGTAGTATTACAGGGAGCAATCAGCCCCAGCATTTT	CASSITGSNQPQHF
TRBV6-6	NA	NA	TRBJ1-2	TGTGCCAGCAGTCAGTCTCACCCGGGTGACTATGGCTACACCTTC	CASSQSHPGDYGYTF
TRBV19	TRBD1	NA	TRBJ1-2	TGTGCCAGTAGTAGGGGGACAGCTAACTATGGCTACACCTTC	CASSRGTANYGYTF
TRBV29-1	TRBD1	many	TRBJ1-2	TGCAGCGTTGCACAGGGGCAACGCTACACCTTC	CSVAQGQRYTF
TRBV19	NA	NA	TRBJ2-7	TGTGCCAGTAGTATAGATCTACGCCCCTTAAATGCCTACGAGCAGTACTTC	CASSIDLRPLNAYEQYF
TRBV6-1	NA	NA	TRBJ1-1	TGTGCCAGCAGTGAAGCGCGGGGAACTGAAGCTTTCTTT	CASSEARGTEAFF
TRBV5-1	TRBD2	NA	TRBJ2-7	TGCGCCAGCAGCTCTTCCGGGGGGGGAGGAGGCGACGAGCAGTACTTC	CASSSSGGGGGDEQYF
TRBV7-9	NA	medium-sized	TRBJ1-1	TGTGCCAGCAGCTTAGCATACCGGATCCACTTGGAGGGTGAAGCTTTCTTT	CASSLAYRIHLEGEAFF
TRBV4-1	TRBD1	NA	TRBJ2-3	TGCGCCAGCAGCCTTCCCGGGACAGCAGATACGCAGTATTTT	CASSLPGTADTQYF
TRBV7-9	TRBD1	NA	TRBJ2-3	TGTGCCAGCAGCTTAGGACAGGGGGATACGCAGTATTTT	CASSLGQGDTQYF
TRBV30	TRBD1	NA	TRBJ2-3	TGTGCCTGGAGTGCCGGGACAGGCGTCACAGATACGCAGTATTTT	CAWSAGTGVTDTQYF
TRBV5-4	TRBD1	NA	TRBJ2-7	TGTGCCAGCAGCTTAACAGGGGGCTACGAGCAGTACTTC	CASSLTGGYEQYF
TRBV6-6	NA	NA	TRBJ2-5	TGTGCCAGAACAGAGGACAAGAAAGAGACCCAGTACTTC	CARTEDKKETQYF
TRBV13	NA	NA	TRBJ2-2	TGTGCCAGCAGCGCAAAGGGGTCCGGGGAGCTGTTTTTT	CASSAKGSGELFF
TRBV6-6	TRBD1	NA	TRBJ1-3	TGTGCCAGCACTGTGACAGGGGTGCTCTCTGGAAACACCATATATTTT	CASTVTGVLSGNTIYF
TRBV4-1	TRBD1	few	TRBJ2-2	TGCGCCAGCAGCCACGTTACAGGGGGCAGTACCGGGGAGCTGTTTTTT	CASSHVTGGSTGELFF
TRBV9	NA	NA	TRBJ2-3	TGTGCCAGCAGCGTAGGTAATAGCCTAAGCACAGATACGCAGTATTTT	CASSVGNSLSTDTQYF
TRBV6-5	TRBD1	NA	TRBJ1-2	TGTGCCAGCAGTTACTCGGACAGGGGAGGTGGCTACACCTTC	CASSYSDRGGGYTF
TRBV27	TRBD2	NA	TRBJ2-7	TGTGCCAGCGGCAGACTAGCGGGAGGCTACGAGCAGTACTTC	CASGRLAGGYEQYF
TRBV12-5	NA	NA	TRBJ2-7	TGTGCTAGTGGTTTGCTTTCCGGGACTCTCTCCTACGAGCAGTACTTC	CASGLLSGTLSYEQYF
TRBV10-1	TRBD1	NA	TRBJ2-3	TGCGCCAGCAGTGAGGGGGACAGGAGCACAGATACGCAGTATTTT	CASSEGDRSTDTQYF
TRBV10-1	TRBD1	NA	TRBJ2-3	TGCGCCAGCTCGGCCCAATTACAGGGGGCGGCGGATAACATTGCCCCCCCGGATACGCAGTATTTT	CASSAQLQGAADNIAPPDTQYF
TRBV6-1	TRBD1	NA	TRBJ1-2	TGTGCCAGCAGAGGACAGGGGGCAGGTAACTATGGCTACACCTTC	CASRGQGAGNYGYTF
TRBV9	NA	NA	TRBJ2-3	TGTGCCAGCAGCCCACTTGACTATTACACAGATACGCAGTATTTT	CASSPLDYYTDTQYF
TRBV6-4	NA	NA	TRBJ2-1	TGTGCCAGCAGCCAAGGTTCCCTTTGGGATCGGGGTGAGCAGTTCTTC	CASSQGSLWDRGEQFF
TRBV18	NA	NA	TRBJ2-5	TGTGCCAGCTCACCTATTAAGGGGGGGCGGCAAGAGACCCAGTACTTC	CASSPIKGGRQETQYF
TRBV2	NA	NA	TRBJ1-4	TGTGCCAGCAAAGGTTGGACAGATAATGAAAAACTGTTTTTT	CASKGWTDNEKLFF
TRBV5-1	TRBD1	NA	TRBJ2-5	TGCGCCAGCAGCTTTACCCGGACAGGGGGCGTTGGGGAGACCCAGTACTTC	CASSFTRTGGVGETQYF
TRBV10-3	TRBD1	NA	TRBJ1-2	TGTGCCTTAGGGCAGGGGGCCGGCTACACCTTC	CALGQGAGYTF
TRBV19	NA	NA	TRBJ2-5	TGTGCCAGCAGACAGGGCGGAGGGTACCAAGAGACCCAGTACTTC	CASRQGGGYQETQYF
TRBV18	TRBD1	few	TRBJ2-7	TGTGCCAGCTCACCGAAACAGGGGGCGAGTGAGCAGTACTTC	CASSPKQGASEQYF
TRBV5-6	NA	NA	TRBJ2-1	TGTGCCAGCAGCCCCAGCCGACTAGAGGCCCTCGGTGAGCAGTTCTTC	CASSPSRLEALGEQFF
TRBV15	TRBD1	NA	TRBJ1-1	TGTGCCACCAGCAGAGAGGGACAGGGAGAGACTGAAGCTTTCTTT	CATSREGQGETEAFF
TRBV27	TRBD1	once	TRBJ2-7	TGTGCCAGCAGTTCCAGGGACAGGGGGCAAAACGAGCAGTACTTC	CASSSRDRGQNEQYF
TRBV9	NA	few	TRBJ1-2	TGTGCCAGCAGCGTAGAGCCGGGAAACTATGGCTACACCTTC	CASSVEPGNYGYTF
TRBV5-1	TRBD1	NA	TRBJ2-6	TGCGCCAGCAGGAAGGGACAGGGGGCCTCTGGGGCCAACGTCCTGACTTTC	CASRKGQGASGANVLTF
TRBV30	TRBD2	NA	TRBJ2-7	TGTGCCTGGAGTAGCGGGGGTCCCTACGAGCAGTACTTC	CAWSSGGPYEQYF
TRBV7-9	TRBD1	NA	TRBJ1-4	TGTGCCAGCAGCATCGACAGGGTGGGTGAAAAACTGTTTTTT	CASSIDRVGEKLFF
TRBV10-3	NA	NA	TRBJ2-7	TGTGCCATCAGTGCGTCGTTGCGGGACGGTTCTAGGGAGCAGTACTTC	CAISASLRDGSREQYF